These T cell receptor beta chains were read from a single sample in a study of blood T cell repertoires in COVID-19. TCRdb keeps only in-frame clones here, not all; method: immunoSEQ multiplex PCR. The repertoire holds about 370,000 clones, 90% seen once, with 6.5% to 7% in the top ten. Material for sequencing was peripheral blood. The receptors derive from a man younger than 30 with active or convalescent COVID-19. CDR3s include the opening cysteine and the closing phenylalanine or tryptophan. A D gene is named only where the DNA matches it firmly. Only some rows state a clone size, as once, few, many or a class for expanded clones.

V gene	clone size	J gene	D gene	CDR3 protein	CDR3 DNA
TRBV2	once	TRBJ2-7	NA	CASRLWDTTLEQYF	TGTGCCAGCAGGCTTTGGGACACCACGTTAGAGCAGTACTTC
TRBV27	NA	TRBJ2-3	TRBD2	CASSMTSGRFTDTQYF	TGTGCCAGCAGTATGACTAGCGGGAGGTTCACAGATACGCAGTATTTT
TRBV7-3	NA	TRBJ2-5	TRBD2	CASSPGLAGGSYQETQYF	TGTGCCAGCAGCCCAGGACTAGCGGGGGGCTCTTACCAAGAGACCCAGTACTTC
TRBV5-1	NA	TRBJ2-5	TRBD1	CASSTGGGETQYF	TGCGCCAGCAGCACAGGGGGCGGAGAGACCCAGTACTTC
TRBV19	NA	TRBJ1-6	NA	CASSGGPPSYNSPLHF	TGTGCCAGTAGCGGAGGGCCGCCCTCCTATAATTCACCCCTCCACTTT
TRBV21-1	NA	TRBJ2-5	NA	CASSNGRTSGGQETQYF	TGTGCCAGCAGCAATGGGCGGACTAGCGGGGGACAAGAGACCCAGTACTTC
TRBV7-2	NA	TRBJ2-2	NA	CASTQVASGELFF	TGTGCCAGCACCCAAGTAGCCTCCGGGGAGCTGTTTTTT
TRBV9	NA	TRBJ2-7	TRBD1	CASSVGQNYEQYF	TGTGCCAGCAGCGTGGGACAGAACTACGAGCAGTACTTC
TRBV6-6	NA	TRBJ2-4	TRBD2	CASSSPGTSGINIQYF	TGTGCCAGCAGTTCCCCCGGGACTAGCGGAATTAACATTCAGTACTTC
TRBV5-6	NA	TRBJ1-5	TRBD1	CASSPGQGLNQPQHF	TGTGCCAGCAGCCCGGGACAGGGCCTCAATCAGCCCCAGCATTTT
TRBV27	once	TRBJ1-2	NA	CASSGRGNYGYTF	TGTGCCAGCAGTGGCAGGGGCAACTATGGCTACACCTTC
TRBV6-2/TRBV6-3	once	TRBJ2-7	NA	CASSPGYLSYEQYF	TGTGCCAGCAGTCCAGGCTACCTTTCCTACGAGCAGTACTTC
TRBV6-5	NA	TRBJ2-7	NA	CASRQGGLGYEQYF	TGTGCCAGCAGACAGGGGGGGTTAGGGTACGAGCAGTACTTC
TRBV28	few	TRBJ2-7	TRBD1	CASADRGRIYEQYF	TGTGCCAGCGCAGACAGGGGGCGAATCTACGAGCAGTACTTC
TRBV14	NA	TRBJ2-7	NA	CASSFQGGRTYEQYF	TGTGCCAGCAGCTTCCAAGGGGGACGGACCTACGAGCAGTACTTC
TRBV19	NA	TRBJ2-5	TRBD2	CASSPGLAGYQELAQYF	TGTGCCAGTAGCCCGGGACTAGCGGGGTACCAAGAGTTGGCCCAGTACTTC
TRBV7-9	NA	TRBJ1-2	TRBD1	CASSGTGGRGYTF	TGTGCCAGCAGCGGTACAGGGGGTCGTGGCTACACCTTC
TRBV18	NA	TRBJ1-2	TRBD1	CASSQKQGAQGYTF	TGTGCCAGCTCACAGAAACAGGGGGCACAAGGCTACACCTTC
TRBV3-1/TRBV3-2	NA	TRBJ1-6	NA	CASSPSVRINSPLHF	TGTGCCAGCAGCCCCAGCGTGAGGATAAATTCACCCCTCCACTTT
TRBV7-8	NA	TRBJ1-5	TRBD1	CASSLDVGQGNQPQHF	TGTGCCAGCAGCTTAGACGTAGGACAGGGGAATCAGCCCCAGCATTTT
TRBV6-5	NA	TRBJ2-7	TRBD1	CATRDRGQSYEQYF	TGTGCCACCCGGGACAGGGGGCAATCCTACGAGCAGTACTTC
TRBV7-2	NA	TRBJ1-5	NA	CASSPRTTIGQPQHF	TGTGCCAGCAGCCCCCGTACCACAATCGGGCAGCCCCAGCATTTT
TRBV27	NA	TRBJ2-2	TRBD2	CASSPGLAANTGELFF	TGTGCCAGCAGTCCGGGACTAGCCGCGAACACCGGGGAGCTGTTTTTT
TRBV5-1	NA	TRBJ1-6	TRBD1	CASSSGQGRSSPLHF	TGCGCCAGCAGCTCCGGACAGGGAAGGAGTTCACCCCTCCACTTT
TRBV7-9	few	TRBJ1-2	TRBD1	CASSPTGGRVGYTF	TGTGCCAGCAGCCCTACAGGGGGCAGGGTTGGCTACACCTTC
TRBV18	NA	TRBJ1-6	NA	CASSPQGFRSYNSPLHF	TGTGCCAGCTCACCTCAGGGGTTCAGGTCCTATAATTCACCCCTCCACTTT
TRBV11-3	NA	TRBJ2-7	NA	CASSLESGASYEQYF	TGTGCCAGCAGCTTAGAATCAGGGGCTTCCTACGAGCAGTACTTC
TRBV4-2	few	TRBJ2-3	TRBD2	CASSQELAGGTDTQYF	TGTGCCAGCAGCCAAGAACTAGCGGGAGGCACAGATACGCAGTATTTT
TRBV24-1	NA	TRBJ1-2	NA	CATSDRDTFRYTF	TGTGCCACCAGTGACCGGGACACTTTCCGCTACACCTTC
TRBV7-8	once	TRBJ2-7	TRBD1	CASSSSPSNHRGPYEQYF	TGTGCCAGCAGCTCCAGCCCTTCAAATCACAGGGGGCCCTACGAGCAGTACTTC
TRBV11-3	NA	TRBJ2-7	NA	CASSLREQYF	TGTGCCAGCAGCTTACGGGAGCAGTACTTC
TRBV19	NA	TRBJ2-4	TRBD2	CASSNPGTSGRAKNIQYF	TGTGCCAGTAGTAACCCCGGGACTAGCGGGAGAGCCAAAAACATTCAGTACTTC
TRBV19	NA	TRBJ2-6	NA	CASRRQAFGANVLTF	TGTGCCAGTAGGAGACAGGCTTTTGGGGCCAACGTCCTGACTTTC
TRBV11-2	NA	TRBJ2-1	TRBD1	CASSLDSGQGNEQFF	TGTGCCAGCAGCTTAGATTCGGGACAGGGCAATGAGCAGTTCTTC
TRBV19	NA	TRBJ1-6	TRBD1	CASSMTGTGYSPLHF	TGTGCCAGTAGTATGACCGGGACAGGATATTCACCCCTCCACTTT
TRBV5-1	NA	TRBJ2-2	TRBD1	CASSPGQGAGELFF	TGCGCCAGCAGCCCGGGACAGGGTGCCGGGGAGCTGTTTTTT
TRBV9	NA	TRBJ2-7	NA	CASSERVGTGEVYEQYF	TGTGCCAGCAGCGAGAGGGTCGGGACGGGAGAGGTCTACGAGCAGTACTTC
TRBV2	NA	TRBJ2-5	NA	CASSVAETQYF	TGTGCCAGCAGTGTTGCGGAGACCCAGTACTTC
TRBV4-2	NA	TRBJ1-1	NA	CASSPQGETEAFF	TGTGCCAGCAGCCCACAGGGTGAAACTGAAGCTTTCTTT
TRBV5-1	NA	TRBJ2-1	TRBD1	CASSLEQGAINEQFF	TGCGCCAGCAGCTTGGAACAGGGGGCTATCAATGAGCAGTTCTTC
TRBV5-6	once	TRBJ1-5	NA	CASSSTGERTQHF	TGTGCCAGCAGCTCCACCGGGGAGAGGACCCAGCATTTT
TRBV6-5	NA	TRBJ2-2	NA	CASLQWNTGELFF	TGTGCCAGCCTCCAGTGGAACACCGGGGAGCTGTTTTTT
TRBV7-2	NA	TRBJ1-1	TRBD1	CASSRDRGTEAFF	TGTGCCAGCAGCCGGGACAGGGGCACTGAAGCTTTCTTT
TRBV14	NA	TRBJ1-1	NA	CASSHVATIEAFF	TGTGCCAGCAGCCATGTGGCAACCATTGAAGCTTTCTTT
TRBV19	NA	TRBJ2-7	TRBD1	CASRGQGAYEQYF	TGTGCCAGTAGAGGACAGGGGGCGTACGAGCAGTACTTC
TRBV5-1	NA	TRBJ2-7	NA	CASSPYAPYEQYF	TGCGCCAGCAGCCCCTATGCCCCCTACGAGCAGTACTTC
TRBV9	NA	TRBJ1-5	NA	CASSVARTANNQPQHF	TGTGCCAGCAGCGTAGCGCGGACAGCAAACAATCAGCCCCAGCATTTT
TRBV2	once	TRBJ2-7	NA	CASSQGREYSYEQYF	TGTGCCAGCAGTCAGGGGCGGGAGTACTCCTACGAGCAGTACTTC
TRBV7-3	NA	TRBJ2-7	TRBD2	CASSPSLASGDPYEQYF	TGTGCCAGCAGCCCATCCCTGGCTAGCGGGGACCCCTACGAGCAGTACTTC
TRBV9	once	TRBJ2-2	NA	CASSVVSGANTGELFF	TGTGCCAGCAGCGTAGTCTCGGGTGCGAACACCGGGGAGCTGTTTTTT
TRBV10-3	NA	TRBJ2-1	TRBD2	CAIRGLAGVNEQFF	TGTGCCATCAGGGGACTAGCGGGGGTCAATGAGCAGTTCTTC
TRBV3-1/TRBV3-2	NA	TRBJ2-5	NA	CASSQGSGMETQYF	TGTGCCAGCAGCCAAGGGTCGGGGATGGAGACCCAGTACTTC
TRBV11-2	NA	TRBJ2-7	NA	CASSLGGVLYEQYF	TGTGCCAGCAGCTTAGGGGGGGTCCTCTACGAGCAGTACTTC